The 2 T cell receptor beta chains listed next were all sequenced from one sample in a study of shared clonotypes between healthy human individuals. Clones were read by immunoSEQ multiplex PCR, and TCRdb kept only the in-frame ones, dropping some. The table shows hundreds of thousands of clones, with about 85% occurring only once. Sequences were obtained from PBMCs. All receptors derive from a woman in her thirties or forties in good health. Some clones in this sample may be carry-over from other donors' samples.

The CDR3 sequence is CASSIQGTGTGELFF. The CDR3 nucleotides read TGTGCCAGCAGTATACAGGGAACGGGAACCGGGGAGCTGTTTTTT. The J gene is TRBJ2-2, the V gene TRBV2; D perhaps matches TRBD1 (6 bases). Between the trimmed V and J ends, which lost 5 bases and 5 bases, there was a span of 15 bases. Germline CDR1 reads SNHLY; CDR2 reads FYNNEI. The length of the CDR3 is 15 residues.

This sequence joins TRBV9 and TRBJ2-2; D possibly uses TRBD1 or TRBD2 (5 bases each). The CDR3 extends over 15 amino acids. Germline CDR1 is SGDLS and CDR2 is YYNGEE. The germline V and J ends were trimmed by 0 bases and 1 base, with 7 bases remaining between them. The CDR3: CASSVGGENTGELFF. CDR3 DNA sequence: TGTGCCAGCAGCGTAGGAGGGGAGAACACCGGGGAGCTGTTTTTT.